This TCR beta chain was sequenced during a study of blood T cell repertoires in COVID-19. Study-wide context: The United States, Italy and Spain supplied acute and convalescent COVID-19 samples.

Produced via immunoSEQ multiplex PCR; TCRdb's table is partial and in-frame only. The data show roughly 87,000 clones, around nine tenths seen once. With 6 bases removed from V and 10 bases from J, the gap between germline ends came to 13 bases. There are 13 residues in the CDR3. The sequence was obtained from a man aged 40-55 years with acute or convalescent COVID-19. The V call is TRBV12-3 or TRBV12-4, the J call TRBJ2-6; D gene ambiguous. Sequenced material: peripheral blood. CDR3 in amino acids: CASSLSPLNVLTF. Written as DNA, the CDR3 is TGTGCCAGCAGCCTATCTCCTTTGAACGTCCTGACTTTC.